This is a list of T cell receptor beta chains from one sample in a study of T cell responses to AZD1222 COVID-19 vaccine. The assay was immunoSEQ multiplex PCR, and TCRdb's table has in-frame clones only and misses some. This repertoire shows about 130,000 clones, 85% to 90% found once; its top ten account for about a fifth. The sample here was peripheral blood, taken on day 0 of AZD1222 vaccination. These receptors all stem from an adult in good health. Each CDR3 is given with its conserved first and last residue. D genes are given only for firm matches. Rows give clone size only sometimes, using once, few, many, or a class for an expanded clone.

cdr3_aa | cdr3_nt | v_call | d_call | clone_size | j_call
CASSLTPTSGLWNEQFF | TGCGCCAGCAGCTTGACCCCGACTAGCGGTCTGTGGAATGAGCAGTTCTTC | TRBV5-1 | TRBD2 | NA | TRBJ2-1
CASSRISGHLYEQFF | TGTGCCAGCAGCCGAATCTCCGGGCACTTGTATGAGCAGTTCTTC | TRBV7-9 | NA | NA | TRBJ2-1
CASSFSRNTEAFF | TGTGCCAGCAGTTTTTCCAGAAACACTGAAGCTTTCTTT | TRBV6-2/TRBV6-3 | NA | NA | TRBJ1-1
CSVSGTSLYNEQFF | TGCAGCGTCTCTGGGACAAGCCTTTACAATGAGCAGTTCTTC | TRBV29-1 | NA | few | TRBJ2-1
CASTRWANEKLFF | TGTGCCAGTACCAGGTGGGCTAATGAAAAACTGTTTTTT | TRBV6-5 | NA | NA | TRBJ1-4
CASSPPTWTGAWWSTNEKLFF | TGTGCCAGCAGCCCCCCAACATGGACAGGGGCATGGTGGTCGACTAATGAAAAACTGTTTTTT | TRBV21-1 | NA | NA | TRBJ1-4
CASSEWGGNTEAFF | TGTGCCAGCAGTGAATGGGGGGGGAACACTGAAGCTTTCTTT | TRBV6-1 | NA | NA | TRBJ1-1
CASSQDVTTGAGELFF | TGCGCCAGCAGCCAAGATGTGACGACAGGGGCCGGGGAGCTGTTTTTT | TRBV4-3 | TRBD1 | NA | TRBJ2-2
CASSAGGGGLRETQYF | TGTGCCAGCAGCGCTGGAGGCGGGGGGCTTCGAGAGACCCAGTACTTC | TRBV7-2 | TRBD2 | NA | TRBJ2-5
CASSRTGGYNEQFF | TGTGCCAGTAGTCGGACAGGGGGATACAATGAGCAGTTCTTC | TRBV19 | TRBD1 | NA | TRBJ2-1
CASSLTPRRQGLYF | TGTGCCAGCAGTTTAACCCCCCGACGACAAGGCCTGTACTTC | TRBV28 | NA | NA | TRBJ2-7
CASSRDRDRVTYEQYF | TGTGCCAGCAGCCGAGACCGGGACAGGGTCACCTACGAGCAGTACTTC | TRBV6-2/TRBV6-3 | TRBD1 | NA | TRBJ2-7
CASSSVSGANVLTF | TGTGCCAGCAGTTCAGTGTCTGGGGCCAACGTCCTGACTTTC | TRBV2 | NA | once | TRBJ2-6
CASSSLRNTEAFF | TGTGCCAGCAGCTCGCTAAGGAACACTGAAGCTTTCTTT | TRBV11-2 | NA | NA | TRBJ1-1
CASSYSGTGSTEAFF | TGCGCCAGCAGCTACTCCGGGACAGGGTCCACTGAAGCTTTCTTT | TRBV5-1 | TRBD1 | NA | TRBJ1-1
CASSEEVGEAQHF | TGTGCCAGCAGTGAAGAGGTGGGAGAGGCCCAGCATTTT | TRBV2 | NA | once | TRBJ1-5
CASSQEVGQYVTNEKLFF | TGCGCCAGCAGCCAAGAGGTGGGACAGTACGTAACTAATGAAAAACTGTTTTTT | TRBV4-3 | TRBD1 | NA | TRBJ1-4
CASSEGSTVYGYTF | TGTGCCAGCAGTGAAGGGTCCACAGTATATGGCTACACCTTC | TRBV6-1 | NA | once | TRBJ1-2
CATSDSSGSWNTGELFF | TGTGCCACCAGTGATTCTTCAGGGAGTTGGAACACCGGGGAGCTGTTTTTT | TRBV24-1 | NA | few | TRBJ2-2
CASSKAGQEEYSNQPQHF | TGTGCCAGCAGCAAAGCGGGTCAAGAGGAATATAGCAATCAGCCCCAGCATTTT | TRBV21-1 | NA | NA | TRBJ1-5
CASSPGASNQPQHF | TGCGCCAGCAGCCCCGGGGCGAGCAATCAGCCCCAGCATTTT | TRBV4-1 | NA | few | TRBJ1-5
CASSLRAGGTDTQYF | TGTGCCAGCAGTCTCAGGGCAGGGGGCACAGATACGCAGTATTTT | TRBV6-4 | NA | NA | TRBJ2-3
CASRRIRGRAGELFF | TGTGCCAGCAGACGAATCAGGGGGCGCGCCGGGGAGCTGTTTTTT | TRBV11-2 | TRBD1 | NA | TRBJ2-2
CASSSSRTYLGQPQHF | TGTGCCAGCAGTTCCTCTCGGACCTACCTCGGTCAGCCCCAGCATTTT | TRBV6-2/TRBV6-3 | NA | NA | TRBJ1-5
CASSKRPARGYTF | TGTGCCAGCAGCAAAAGGCCTGCTAGGGGCTACACCTTC | TRBV21-1 | NA | NA | TRBJ1-2
CASSSPHSNQPQHF | TGTGCCAGCAGTTCTCCTCATAGCAATCAGCCCCAGCATTTT | TRBV27 | NA | NA | TRBJ1-5
CASTTRQGSGEKLFF | TGTGCCAGCACTACGCGACAGGGGTCGGGCGAAAAACTGTTTTTT | TRBV28 | TRBD1 | NA | TRBJ1-4
CASSRDLGGGYTF | TGTGCCAGCAGCAGGGACCTTGGGGGTGGCTACACCTTC | TRBV11-2 | NA | few | TRBJ1-2
CASRDPRGPLFYGYTF | TGTGCCAGCAGAGACCCCAGGGGGCCTCTGTTCTATGGCTACACCTTC | TRBV9 | TRBD1 | few | TRBJ1-2
CASSLSRRQYF | TGTGCCAGCAGTTTATCGAGGAGGCAGTACTTC | TRBV28 | NA | NA | TRBJ2-7
CATSAPGQGSQAFF | TGTGCCACCAGTGCCCCGGGACAGGGGAGCCAAGCTTTCTTT | TRBV24-1 | TRBD1 | NA | TRBJ1-1
CASSFGGNTEAFF | TGTGCCAGCAGTTTTGGGGGGAACACTGAAGCTTTCTTT | TRBV27 | NA | NA | TRBJ1-1